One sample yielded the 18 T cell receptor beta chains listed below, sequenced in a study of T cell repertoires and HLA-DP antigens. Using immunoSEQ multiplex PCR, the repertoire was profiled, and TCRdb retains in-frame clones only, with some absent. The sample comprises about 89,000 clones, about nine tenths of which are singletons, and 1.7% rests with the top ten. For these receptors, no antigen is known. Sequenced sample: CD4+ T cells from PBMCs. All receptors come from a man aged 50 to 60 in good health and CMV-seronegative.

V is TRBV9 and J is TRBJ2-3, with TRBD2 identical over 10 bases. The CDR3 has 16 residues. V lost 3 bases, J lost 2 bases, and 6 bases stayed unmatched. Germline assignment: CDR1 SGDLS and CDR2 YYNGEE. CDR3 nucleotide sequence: TGTGCCAGCAGCGAACTAGCGGGAAGATTCACAGATACGCAGTATTTT. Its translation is CASSELAGRFTDTQYF.

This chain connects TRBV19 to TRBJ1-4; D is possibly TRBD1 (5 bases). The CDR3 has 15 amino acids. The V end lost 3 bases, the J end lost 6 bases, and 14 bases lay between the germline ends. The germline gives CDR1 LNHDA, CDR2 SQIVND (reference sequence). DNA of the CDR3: TGTGCCAGTAGTATTTGGGGCAGGGAGGATGAAAAACTGTTTTTT. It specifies CASSIWGREDEKLFF.

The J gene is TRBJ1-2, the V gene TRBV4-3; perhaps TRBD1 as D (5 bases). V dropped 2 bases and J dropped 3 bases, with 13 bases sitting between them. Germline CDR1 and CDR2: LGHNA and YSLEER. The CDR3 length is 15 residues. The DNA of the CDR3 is TGCGCCAGCAGCCAATTTGTTGGGGGGGACTATGGCTACACCTTC. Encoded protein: CASSQFVGGDYGYTF.

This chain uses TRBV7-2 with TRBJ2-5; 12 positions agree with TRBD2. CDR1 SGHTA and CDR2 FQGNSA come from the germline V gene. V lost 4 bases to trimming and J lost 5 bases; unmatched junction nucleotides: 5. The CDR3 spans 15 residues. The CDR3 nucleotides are TGTGCCAGCAGCTACCGACTAGCGGGAGTGGAGACCCAGTACTTC. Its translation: CASSYRLAGVETQYF.

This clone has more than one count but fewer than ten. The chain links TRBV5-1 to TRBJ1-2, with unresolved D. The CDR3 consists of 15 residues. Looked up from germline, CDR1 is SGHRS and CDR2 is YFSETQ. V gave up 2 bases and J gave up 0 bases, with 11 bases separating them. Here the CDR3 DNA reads TGCGCCAGCAGCTTTCTGTCGGTGACTAACTATGGCTACACCTTC. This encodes CASSFLSVTNYGYTF.

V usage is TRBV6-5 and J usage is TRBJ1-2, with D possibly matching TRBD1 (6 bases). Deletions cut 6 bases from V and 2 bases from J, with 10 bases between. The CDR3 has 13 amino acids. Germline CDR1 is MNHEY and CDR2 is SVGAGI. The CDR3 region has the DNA TGTGCCAGCAGCCCGACAGGCAACTATGGCTACACCTTC. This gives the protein CASSPTGNYGYTF.

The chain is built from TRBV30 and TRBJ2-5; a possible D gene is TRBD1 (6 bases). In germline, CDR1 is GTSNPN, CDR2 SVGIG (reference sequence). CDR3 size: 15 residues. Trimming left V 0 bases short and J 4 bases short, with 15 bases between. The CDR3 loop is CAWSVLSRGGETQYF. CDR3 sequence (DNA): TGTGCCTGGAGTGTACTATCTAGAGGGGGAGAGACCCAGTACTTC.

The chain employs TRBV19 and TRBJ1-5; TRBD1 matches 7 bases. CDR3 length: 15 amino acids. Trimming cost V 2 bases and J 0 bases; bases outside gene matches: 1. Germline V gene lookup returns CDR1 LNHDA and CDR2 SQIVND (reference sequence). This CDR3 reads CASSITGVSNQPQHF. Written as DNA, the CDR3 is TGTGCCAGTAGTATAACAGGGGTTAGCAATCAGCCCCAGCATTTT.

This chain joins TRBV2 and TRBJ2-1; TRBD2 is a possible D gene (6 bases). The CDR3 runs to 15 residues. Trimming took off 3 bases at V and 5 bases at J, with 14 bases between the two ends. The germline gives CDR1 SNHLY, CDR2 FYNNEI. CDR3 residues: CASSDQLAPNNEQFF. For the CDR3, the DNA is TGTGCCAGCAGTGACCAGCTAGCGCCGAACAATGAGCAGTTCTTC.

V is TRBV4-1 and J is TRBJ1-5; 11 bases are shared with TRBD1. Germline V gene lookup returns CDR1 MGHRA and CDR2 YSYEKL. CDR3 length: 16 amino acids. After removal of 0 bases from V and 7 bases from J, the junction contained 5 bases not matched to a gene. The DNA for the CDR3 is TGCGCCAGCAGCCAAGATCGGGACAGGGGGGGACAGCCCCAGCATTTT. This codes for CASSQDRDRGGQPQHF.

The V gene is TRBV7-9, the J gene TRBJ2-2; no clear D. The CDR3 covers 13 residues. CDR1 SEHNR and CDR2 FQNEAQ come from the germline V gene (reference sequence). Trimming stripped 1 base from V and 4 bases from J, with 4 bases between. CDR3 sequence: CASSLVATGELFF. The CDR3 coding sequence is TGTGCCAGCAGCTTAGTTGCCACCGGGGAGCTGTTTTTT. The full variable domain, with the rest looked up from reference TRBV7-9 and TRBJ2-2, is DTGVSQNPRHKITKRGQNVTFRCDPISEHNRLYWYRQTLGQGPEFLTYFQNEAQLEKSRLLSDRFSAERPKGSFSTLEIQRTEQGDSAMYLCASSLVATGELFFGEGSRLTVL.

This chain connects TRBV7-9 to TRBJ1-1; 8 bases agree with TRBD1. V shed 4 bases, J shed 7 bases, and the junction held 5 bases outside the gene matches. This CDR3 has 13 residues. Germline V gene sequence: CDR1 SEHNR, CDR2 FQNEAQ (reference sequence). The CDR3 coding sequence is TGTGCCAGCAGCTCCTCAGGGGGCTTTGAAGCTTTCTTT. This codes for CASSSSGGFEAFF.

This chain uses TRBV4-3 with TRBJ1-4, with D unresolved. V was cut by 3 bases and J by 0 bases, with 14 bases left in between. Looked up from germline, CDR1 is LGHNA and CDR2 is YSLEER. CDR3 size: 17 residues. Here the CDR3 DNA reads TGCGCCAGCAGCCACTCGGTCGCGGCTGCAACTAATGAAAAACTGTTTTTT. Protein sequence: CASSHSVAAATNEKLFF.

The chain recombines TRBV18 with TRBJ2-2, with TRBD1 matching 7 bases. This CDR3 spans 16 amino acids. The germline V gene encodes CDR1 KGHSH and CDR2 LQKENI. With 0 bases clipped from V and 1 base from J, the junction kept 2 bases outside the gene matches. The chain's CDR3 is CASSPPRTGNTGELFF. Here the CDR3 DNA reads TGTGCCAGCTCACCACCGCGGACAGGGAACACCGGGGAGCTGTTTTTT.

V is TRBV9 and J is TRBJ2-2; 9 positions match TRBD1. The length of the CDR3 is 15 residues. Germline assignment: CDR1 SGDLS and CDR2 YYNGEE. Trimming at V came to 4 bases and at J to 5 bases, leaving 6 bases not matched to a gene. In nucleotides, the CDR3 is TGTGCCAGCAGCCCCGGACAGGGGAGAACCGGGGAGCTGTTTTTT. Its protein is CASSPGQGRTGELFF.

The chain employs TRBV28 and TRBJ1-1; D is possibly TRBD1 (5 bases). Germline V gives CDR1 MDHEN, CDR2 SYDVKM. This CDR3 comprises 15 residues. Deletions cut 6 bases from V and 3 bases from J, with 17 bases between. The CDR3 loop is CASRNSGFRDTEAFF. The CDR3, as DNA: TGTGCCAGCAGAAATTCAGGGTTCCGCGACACTGAAGCTTTCTTT.

In DNA, the CDR3 is TGTGCCAGCATGGGGGACAGGGGCGGCGAAAAACTGTTTTTT. Residues: CASMGDRGGEKLFF. This sequence joins TRBV2 and TRBJ1-4; 10 bases map to TRBD1. The CDR3 is 14 residues long. V lost 7 bases, J lost 8 bases, and 7 bases stayed unmatched. Germline loops: CDR1 SNHLY, CDR2 FYNNEI.

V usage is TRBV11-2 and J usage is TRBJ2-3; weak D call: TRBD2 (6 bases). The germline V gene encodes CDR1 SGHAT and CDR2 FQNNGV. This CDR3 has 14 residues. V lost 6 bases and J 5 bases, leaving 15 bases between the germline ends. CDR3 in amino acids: CASRGGGAGDTQYF. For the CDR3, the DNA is TGTGCCAGCAGGGGAGGTGGGGCCGGAGATACGCAGTATTTT. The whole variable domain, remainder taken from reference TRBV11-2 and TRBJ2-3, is EAGVAQSPRYKIIEKRQSVAFWCNPISGHATLYWYQQILGQGPKLLIQFQNNGVVDDSQLPKDRFSAERLKGVDSTLKIQPAKLEDSAVYLCASRGGGAGDTQYFGPGTRLTVL.